This T cell receptor (beta chain) is from a study of shared clonotypes between healthy human individuals. Whole-study results and caveats: In contrast to clonotypes shared by all four donors, non-shared clonotypes had lower generation probabilities.

Worth noting for this clone: Its specificity is not known.

For each subset, genomic DNA was distributed in equal portions over several immunoSEQ plates. The table came from immunoSEQ multiplex PCR; TCRdb's copy has only in-frame clones and leaves some out. The repertoire holds 600,000 to 800,000 clones, with 55% to 80% as singletons. Germline assignment: CDR1 MNHEY and CDR2 SMNVEV (reference sequence). V gave up 6 bases and J gave up 2 bases; unmatched junction bases: 2. The CDR3 length is 15 residues. The gene calls are TRBV27 and TRBJ2-6; 9 nucleotides match TRBD1. The TCR was taken from a woman aged 25-40 years in good health. Sequencing used memory CD4+ T cells sorted from blood. Sample subset: CD45RA-negative fraction. The CDR3 DNA sequence: TGTGCCAGCAGCCGGGACAGGGCTGGGGCCAACGTCCTGACTTTC. Translation: CASSRDRAGANVLTF. The complete variable domain, with remaining parts taken from reference TRBV27 and TRBJ2-6, reads EAQVTQNPRYLITVTGKKLTVTCSQNMNHEYMSWYRQDPGLGLRQIYYSMNVEVTDKGDVPEGYKVSRKEKRNFPLILESPSPNQTSLYFCASSRDRAGANVLTFGAGSRLTVL.